The 26 T cell receptor beta chains in this list originate from one sample, sequenced in a study of identical twins. TCRdb reanalysed the 5' RACE reads using MiXCR and keeps one entry per CDR3 protein. The data contain about 220,000 distinct CDR3 sequences, less than 10% of them singletons. Sequenced: memory (CD45RO+) T cells sorted from blood. Source of these receptors: a woman between 18 and 29 years old in good health.

This CDR3 reads CASSYSILRGEAFF. The CDR3 bases are TGTGCCAGCAGTTACTCGATTTTGAGGGGAGAAGCTTTCTTT. The chain employs TRBV6-5 and TRBJ1-1; tentative D call: TRBD1 (5 bases). Looked up from germline, CDR1 is MNHEY and CDR2 is SVGAGI. V lost 0 bases and J 8 bases, leaving 13 bases between the germline ends. The CDR3 consists of 14 residues.

This sequence joins TRBV4-3 and TRBJ2-3; 9 bases match TRBD2. This CDR3 is built from 15 residues. Trimming took 1 base from V and 4 from J; bases not matched to a gene: 3. Germline loops: CDR1 LGHNA, CDR2 YSLEER. As DNA, the CDR3 is TGCGCCAGCAGCCAAGTGGCGGGAGGGGCAGATACGCAGTATTTT. This codes for CASSQVAGGADTQYF.

This chain connects TRBV2 to TRBJ2-5; a weak D match, TRBD2 (6 bases). Trimming removed 6 bases from V and 4 bases from J, with 15 bases in between. The CDR3 consists of 14 residues. CDR1 and CDR2 (germline): SNHLY, FYNNEI. The DNA for the CDR3 is TGTGCCAGCAGGGCCGGGACTGGTGTAGAGACCCAGTACTTC. This gives the protein CASRAGTGVETQYF.

The J gene is TRBJ2-1, the V gene TRBV20-1, with D perhaps TRBD1 (5 bases). From germline, CDR1 is DFQATT and CDR2 SNEGSKA (reference sequence). The length of the CDR3 is 13 residues. V dropped 2 bases and J dropped 3 bases, with 8 bases sitting between them. The CDR3: CSARKDSYNEQFF. In DNA form, the CDR3 reads TGCAGTGCTAGAAAAGACAGCTACAATGAGCAGTTCTTC.

The J gene is TRBJ2-7, the V gene TRBV28, with D possibly being TRBD2 (6 bases). V was trimmed by 7 bases and J by 6 bases, leaving 16 bases between them. The CDR3 contains 13 residues. Germline V gene lookup returns CDR1 MDHEN and CDR2 SYDVKM. CDR3 sequence reads: CASTPNLAIEQYF. As DNA, the CDR3 is TGTGCCAGCACCCCCAATCTAGCGATCGAGCAGTACTTC.

This clonotype was picked up many times. The genes are TRBV5-1 and TRBJ2-2; D possibly corresponds to TRBD1 (6 bases). CDR1 SGHRS and CDR2 YFSETQ come from the germline V gene. This CDR3 is built from 15 residues. V was pared by 4 bases and J by 1 base, with 11 bases between. In DNA form, the CDR3 reads TGCGCCAGCAGCCCACTACAGGGGAACACCGGGGAGCTGTTTTTT. This translates into CASSPLQGNTGELFF.

This clonotype was seen a few times. The J gene is TRBJ2-3, the V gene TRBV11-2; D not certain. Germline CDR1 SGHAT, CDR2 FQNNGV. The CDR3 contains 13 residues. The V end was cut by 5 bases, the J end by 3 bases, with 9 bases between. CDR3 sequence reads: CASSPVWTDTQYF. Here the CDR3 DNA reads TGTGCCAGCAGCCCCGTATGGACAGATACGCAGTATTTT.

The CDR3 DNA follows: TGCAGTGCTTCTAATAGCGGGGGCGGCCAAGAGACCCAGTACTTC. Protein sequence: CSASNSGGGQETQYF. The J gene is TRBJ2-5, the V gene TRBV20-1; 9 bases line up with TRBD2. The CDR3 covers 15 residues. Germline CDR1 and CDR2: DFQATT and SNEGSKA (reference sequence). The ends lost 5 bases at V and 1 base at J; junction bases unmatched: 8.

This clonotype was counted a few times. This chain connects TRBV20-1 to TRBJ2-5; D gene uncertain. The CDR3 covers 14 residues. Germline CDR1 DFQATT, CDR2 SNEGSKA (reference sequence). V was pared by 0 bases and J by 3 bases, with 11 bases between. The CDR3 bases are TGCAGTGCTAGAGACCCAGGACGGGAAGAGACCCAGTACTTC. It translates to CSARDPGREETQYF.

This clonotype was picked up a small number of times. The chain joins TRBV4-2 to TRBJ2-3, with TRBD2 matching 11 bases. After removal of 0 bases from V and 4 bases from J, the junction contained 3 bases not matched to a gene. This CDR3 has 16 amino acids. Per the germline V gene, CDR1 is LGHNA and CDR2 is YNFKEQ. CDR3 region: CASSQDSGLAADTQYF. Here the CDR3 DNA reads TGTGCCAGCAGCCAAGATTCGGGACTAGCGGCAGATACGCAGTATTTT.

V usage is TRBV12-3 or TRBV12-4 and J usage is TRBJ2-7, with 9 bases aligning to TRBD1. J lost 2 bases, V lost 5 bases, and 1 base had no gene match. CDR3 size: 13 residues. The CDR3 region is CASSRTGAYEQYF. CDR3 bases: TGTGCCAGCAGTAGGACAGGGGCCTACGAGCAGTACTTC.

The V call is TRBV5-8, the J call TRBJ2-7; the match to TRBD1 covers 7 bases. Germline V gene lookup returns CDR1 SGHTS and CDR2 YDEGEE. V lost 9 bases and J lost 1; bases outside the gene matches: 4. The CDR3 runs to 12 residues. CDR3 DNA sequence: TGTGCCACCCCAGGGGGATCCTACGAGCAGTACTTC. Translating gives CATPGGSYEQYF.

This sequence joins TRBV6-5 and TRBJ2-7; 12 nucleotides line up with TRBD2. The CDR3 consists of 17 residues. V was pared by 4 bases and J by 3 bases, with 10 bases of the junction left unmatched. The germline CDR1 and CDR2 sequences are MNHEY and SVGAGI. Here the CDR3 reads CASSSLLTSGSFYEQYF. Here the CDR3 DNA reads TGTGCCAGCAGTTCCCTACTGACTAGCGGGAGTTTCTACGAGCAGTACTTC.

In its sample, this clonotype was seen many times. The chain combines TRBV30 with TRBJ2-5; perhaps D is TRBD1 or TRBD2 (6 bases each). Germline assignment: CDR1 GTSNPN and CDR2 SVGIG (reference sequence). The V end lost 8 bases, the J end lost 4 bases, and 17 bases lay between the germline ends. The CDR3 has 13 residues. The CDR3 sequence is CAGTIGGGETQYF. CDR3 nucleotide sequence: TGTGCCGGGACCATCGGGGGCGGAGAGACCCAGTACTTC.

This clonotype was seen many times. The chain recombines TRBV12-3 or TRBV12-4 with TRBJ2-3, with 7 bases matching TRBD2. With V trimmed by 6 bases and J by 2 bases, 5 bases remained unmatched. CDR3 size: 14 residues. The CDR3 here is CASSTSVSTDTQYF. CDR3 bases: TGTGCCAGCAGCACTAGCGTATCCACAGATACGCAGTATTTT.

A few counts support this clonotype. This chain uses TRBV20-1 with TRBJ1-5; no clear D. Germline lookup yields CDR1 DFQATT and CDR2 SNEGSKA (reference sequence). The CDR3 consists of 13 residues. The ends were cut back, 2 bases at V and 4 bases at J, with 9 bases in the middle. Here the CDR3 reads CSARNSPNQPQHF. DNA for the CDR3: TGCAGTGCTAGAAACAGCCCAAATCAGCCCCAGCATTTT.

This chain links TRBV7-6 with TRBJ2-7, with 14 bases that match TRBD2. Germline CDR1 reads SGHVS; CDR2 reads FNYEAQ. V shed 5 bases and J 5 bases; nucleotides not matched to a gene: 5. The CDR3 consists of 15 residues. The CDR3 bases are TGTGCCAGCAGCCTCAGGGGACTAGCGGGAGACGAGCAGTACTTC. Translated: CASSLRGLAGDEQYF.

This clonotype was recorded at least ten times. This rearrangement joins TRBV29-1 to TRBJ2-3, with a tentative D call TRBD2 (5 bases). The ends were cut back, 4 bases at V and 6 bases at J, with 11 bases in the middle. Germline assignment: CDR1 SQVTM and CDR2 ANQGSEA. This CDR3 is 12 amino acids long. CDR3 in amino acids: CSVGSGGDTQYF. Written as DNA, the CDR3 is TGCAGCGTTGGTTCAGGCGGGGATACGCAGTATTTT.

The chain links TRBV5-1 to TRBJ2-5, with 7 positions matching TRBD1. The CDR3 is made up of 15 amino acids. V shed 6 bases and J 4 bases; nucleotides not matched to a gene: 12. The germline V gene has CDR1 SGHRS and CDR2 YFSETQ. The CDR3 loop reads CASKSQSAGGETQYF. CDR3 coding DNA: TGCGCCAGCAAGTCCCAGTCGGCAGGGGGAGAGACCCAGTACTTC.

This clonotype was counted between two and nine times. The chain employs TRBV6-1 and TRBJ2-5; maybe TRBD2 (5 bases). V lost 3 bases and J 2 bases, leaving 10 bases between the germline ends. This CDR3 contains 14 residues. Germline assignment: CDR1 MNHNS and CDR2 SASEGT. Written as DNA, the CDR3 is TGTGCCAGCAGTGACCCCGGGGTTCAAGAGACCCAGTACTTC. Translating gives CASSDPGVQETQYF.

This clonotype was seen a few times. The chain carries TRBV7-6 and TRBJ2-3, with D possibly TRBD2 on 5 matching bases. CDR1 and CDR2 from the germline V gene are SGHVS and FNYEAQ. Between the trimmed V and J ends, which lost 5 bases and 0 bases, there was a span of 15 bases. The CDR3 contains 16 residues. CDR3 sequence: CASSPWLGASTDTQYF. CDR3 DNA sequence: TGTGCCAGCAGCCCCTGGCTGGGAGCTAGCACAGATACGCAGTATTTT. Filled out from reference TRBV7-6 and TRBJ2-3, the complete variable domain reads GAGVSQSPRYKVTKRGQDVALRCDPISGHVSLYWYRQALGQGPEFLTYFNYEAQQDKSGLPNDRFSAERPEGSISTLTIQRTEQRDSAMYRCASSPWLGASTDTQYFGPGTRLTVL.

This clonotype has at least ten counts. J is TRBJ1-4 and V is TRBV6-5; D is uncertain. Germline-derived CDR1 and CDR2 are MNHEY and SVGAGI. V was cut by 2 bases and J by 0 bases, with 7 bases left in between. The CDR3 extends over 15 amino acids. The CDR3 here is CASSYGIATNEKLFF. The DNA of the CDR3 is TGTGCCAGCAGTTACGGAATCGCAACTAATGAAAAACTGTTTTTT.

This rearrangement joins TRBV12-3 or TRBV12-4 to TRBJ1-2; D is perhaps TRBD1 (5 bases). The V and J ends lost 6 bases and 7 bases respectively, with 18 bases between them. The CDR3 loop spans 14 amino acids. The CDR3 loop is CASRRGDDTGGYTF. The DNA for the CDR3 is TGTGCCAGCAGGCGAGGGGACGATACCGGTGGCTACACCTTC.

Remarks on this clonotype: This could be a read error, since a much larger clone is one nucleotide away. V is TRBV20-1 and J is TRBJ2-3; the D is unclear. The CDR3 has 16 residues. Germline V lookup: CDR1 DFQATT, CDR2 SNEGSKA (reference sequence). In DNA form, the CDR3 reads TGCTGTGCCAGCCCTCTTGGTATCAGAGCCACAGATACGCAGTATTTT. Translation gives CCASPLGIRATDTQYF.

The chain couples TRBV20-1 to TRBJ1-2; D is perhaps TRBD1 (6 bases). Germline-derived CDR1 and CDR2 are DFQATT and SNEGSKA (reference sequence). V was pared by 5 bases and J by 4 bases, with 14 bases between. The length of the CDR3 is 13 residues. CDR3 protein: CSASNRVGYGYTF. The CDR3, as DNA: TGCAGTGCTTCCAACAGGGTTGGCTATGGCTACACCTTC.

This chain connects TRBV20-1 to TRBJ1-6, with no clear D. This CDR3 spans 14 amino acids. Germline CDR1 is DFQATT and CDR2 is SNEGSKA (reference sequence). V lost 5 bases and J lost 9, with 17 bases in between. CDR3: CSAQTHQTGSPLHF. The CDR3 DNA reads as TGCAGTGCTCAAACCCACCAAACGGGTTCACCCCTCCACTTT.